Listed below are T cell receptor beta chains from one sample, sequenced in a study of shared clonotypes between healthy human individuals. Sequencing used immunoSEQ multiplex PCR; TCRdb keeps in-frame clones, though not all of them. The sample gives around 620,000 clones, 85% to 95% of which show up once; around 0.12% is in the top ten. Source material: naive CD8+ T cells sorted from blood. The receptors were gathered from a woman aged 25 to 39 in good health. The CDR3 runs from the conserved cysteine through the conserved F or W. A D gene is named only where the DNA matches it firmly. Clone size is given for some rows only: seen once, a few or many times, or a class if the clone is expanded.

NA,TRBV19,NA,TRBJ1-5,TGTGCCAGTAGTATAGGCGAACGGAGCAATCAGCCCCAGCATTTT,CASSIGERSNQPQHF
TRBD2,TRBV7-9,NA,TRBJ2-7,TGTGCCAGCGGCCAATATGAGGTAGCGGGATTTTACGAGCAGTACTTC,CASGQYEVAGFYEQYF
NA,TRBV19,NA,TRBJ2-2,TGTGCCAGTAGTAGTGGCGGTTATACCGGGGAGCTGTTTTTT,CASSSGGYTGELFF
NA,TRBV4-2,NA,TRBJ1-6,TGTGCCAGCAGAAGAGGAGGCGAGAATTCACCCCTCCACTTT,CASRRGGENSPLHF
TRBD2,TRBV29-1,NA,TRBJ2-1,TGCAGCGTTGAAGATCCACCTAGCGGGACGTGGAATGAGCAGTTCTTC,CSVEDPPSGTWNEQFF
NA,TRBV28,NA,TRBJ2-7,TGTGCCAGCACCTACGCCGGAGGACGGGGTTTCTACGAGCAGTACTTC,CASTYAGGRGFYEQYF
TRBD2,TRBV13,once,TRBJ2-2,TGTGCCAGCAGAGGTCCGGGACTAGTTTACACCGGGGAGCTGTTTTTT,CASRGPGLVYTGELFF
NA,TRBV11-3,NA,TRBJ2-7,TGTGCCAGCAGCTTAGCCCCTAAAAGACAGCTATACGAGCAGTACTTC,CASSLAPKRQLYEQYF
NA,TRBV19,NA,TRBJ1-1,TGTGCCAGTAGTATCGTGTCCCCGGGGGCTGAAGCTTTCTTT,CASSIVSPGAEAFF
NA,TRBV11-2,NA,TRBJ2-7,TGTGCCAGCAGCTTAGTTCCGTACGAGCAGTACTTC,CASSLVPYEQYF
NA,TRBV29-1,once,TRBJ1-1,TGCAGCGCTTTGACAGATGAAGCTTTCTTT,CSALTDEAFF
NA,TRBV13,NA,TRBJ2-7,TGTGCCAGCAGCTTAGGGACTCGCGAGCAGTACTTC,CASSLGTREQYF
NA,TRBV19,NA,TRBJ2-2,TGTGCCAGTAGTTCGGAGGGGGGGAACACCGGGGAGCTGTTTTTT,CASSSEGGNTGELFF
TRBD2,TRBV5-1,NA,TRBJ2-7,TGCGCCAGCAGCTCACCTAGCGGCAACGAGCAGTACTTC,CASSSPSGNEQYF
TRBD1,TRBV29-1,NA,TRBJ2-1,TGCAGCGTTGATCGGACAGGGAACAATGAGCAGTTCTTC,CSVDRTGNNEQFF
NA,TRBV4-1,once,TRBJ2-7,TGCGCCAGCAGCCAAGATTTAGGGCTCTCCTACGAGCAGTACTTC,CASSQDLGLSYEQYF
TRBD1,TRBV18,NA,TRBJ2-5,TGTGCCAGCTCACCTATGGACAGGGTACGAGAGACCCAGTACTTC,CASSPMDRVRETQYF
NA,TRBV11-2,NA,TRBJ2-7,TGTGCCAGCAGCTTGGGGGGTCGTACCTACGAGCAGTACTTC,CASSLGGRTYEQYF
NA,TRBV28,NA,TRBJ2-7,TGTGCCAGCAGTTCGTCGGAGGGACAGCTCTACGAGCAGTACTTC,CASSSSEGQLYEQYF
NA,TRBV7-6,NA,TRBJ1-2,TGTGCCAGCGGAGGGGGTAGGGGCTACACCTTC,CASGGGRGYTF
TRBD1,TRBV28,NA,TRBJ1-2,TGTGCCAGCACCGCAGGGGGCGTTGGGGACTATGGCTACACCTTC,CASTAGGVGDYGYTF
TRBD2,TRBV27,once,TRBJ2-3,TGTGCCAGCAGTTTAAGGACTAGCGGGATAGATACGCAGTATTTT,CASSLRTSGIDTQYF
NA,TRBV28,NA,TRBJ2-7,TGTGCCAGCAGTTTATTGGGGGTGTTGGAGCAGTACTTC,CASSLLGVLEQYF
TRBD2,TRBV9,NA,TRBJ2-2,TGTGCCAGCAGCGTAGGGCTAGCGGAGTACACCGGGGAGCTGTTTTTT,CASSVGLAEYTGELFF
NA,TRBV25-1,NA,TRBJ1-5,TGTGCCAGCAGTGAAGGGCCGCGGGGGGTCAATCAGCCCCAGCATTTT,CASSEGPRGVNQPQHF
NA,TRBV28,NA,TRBJ1-3,TGTGCCAGCAGCTCTGGAAACACCATATATTTT,CASSSGNTIYF
NA,TRBV14,NA,TRBJ1-2,TGTGCCAGCAGCCAAGGGCCGACGACGTTCTATGGCTACACCTTC,CASSQGPTTFYGYTF
TRBD1,TRBV28,NA,TRBJ2-7,TGTGCCAGCAGTGTCCCCGGGACAGACTACGAGCAGTACTTC,CASSVPGTDYEQYF
NA,TRBV4-1,NA,TRBJ2-1,TGCGCCAGCAGCCAAGATGGGGCAACCTACTACAATGAGCAGTTCTTC,CASSQDGATYYNEQFF
NA,TRBV4-1,NA,TRBJ2-7,TGCGCCAGCAGCCAAGCCCAGGGTTACGAGCAGTACTTC,CASSQAQGYEQYF
NA,TRBV4-1,NA,TRBJ2-7,TGCGCCAGCAGCCAAGATTTCGGTGTCTCCTACGAGCAGTACTTC,CASSQDFGVSYEQYF
TRBD2,TRBV10-2,NA,TRBJ2-1,TGCGCCAGCAGTGCGGGACTAGCGGGAGGAGGCTTCTTC,CASSAGLAGGGFF
NA,TRBV15,NA,TRBJ2-3,TGTGCCACCAGCAGAGTTGGAGCTGCGGATACGCAGTATTTT,CATSRVGAADTQYF
NA,TRBV25-1,NA,TRBJ2-1,TGTGCCAGCAGTGAATTAACGGGAATTGATCTTAGTGAGCAGTTCTTC,CASSELTGIDLSEQFF
NA,TRBV27,NA,TRBJ2-1,TGTGCCAGCAGTTTGGCGGGTTCCTACAATGAGCAGTTCTTC,CASSLAGSYNEQFF
NA,TRBV27,once,TRBJ1-1,TGTGCCAGCAGTTTATTGCCGAACACTGAAGCTTTCTTT,CASSLLPNTEAFF
NA,TRBV7-9,NA,TRBJ2-7,TGTGCCAGCAGCTTAGACCCCTACGAGCAGTACTTC,CASSLDPYEQYF
NA,TRBV5-4,NA,TRBJ1-2,TGTGCCACCGAGGGGGGATCCGGCTATGGCTACACCTTC,CATEGGSGYGYTF
TRBD1,TRBV9,NA,TRBJ2-7,TGTGCCAGCAGCGTAGTTGGACAGGGCGACGAGCAGTACTTC,CASSVVGQGDEQYF
NA,TRBV5-4,NA,TRBJ1-1,TGTGCCAGCAGCCCATTCCGGGGGGGGACTGAAGCTTTCTTT,CASSPFRGGTEAFF
NA,TRBV19,NA,TRBJ2-7,TGTGCCAGTAGTTCAGGGGTCTCCTACGAGCAGTACTTC,CASSSGVSYEQYF
NA,TRBV9,NA,TRBJ2-1,TGTGCCAGCAGCGTAGGGAGCGATGAGCAGTTCTTC,CASSVGSDEQFF
NA,TRBV6-5,NA,TRBJ1-2,TGTGCCAGCAGTTACGACGGGGGCAACTATGGCTACACCTTC,CASSYDGGNYGYTF
NA,TRBV6-1,NA,TRBJ2-1,TGTGCCAGCAGATTGGCCTTGGACTCCTACAATGAGCAGTTCTTC,CASRLALDSYNEQFF
TRBD1,TRBV27,NA,TRBJ1-5,TGTGCCAGCAGTTTATATGGGACAGACGGATATCAGCCCCAGCATTTT,CASSLYGTDGYQPQHF
TRBD1,TRBV14,few,TRBJ1-1,TGTGCCAGCAGCCTCTCAGGGGGTGGGACTGAAGCTTTCTTT,CASSLSGGGTEAFF
NA,TRBV4-1,NA,TRBJ2-7,TGCGCCAGCAGCCAAGGGACCGGGAACTACGAGCAGTACTTC,CASSQGTGNYEQYF
NA,TRBV10-2,NA,TRBJ2-5,TGCGCCAGCAGTGAGTCGGTGGCCCCGGGGACGGAGCGGCAAGAGACCCAGTACTTC,CASSESVAPGTERQETQYF
NA,TRBV9,once,TRBJ2-5,TGTGCCAGCAGCGTAGGCCGGACGGGACCGTACCAAGAGACCCAGTACTTC,CASSVGRTGPYQETQYF
NA,TRBV27,NA,TRBJ1-1,TGTGCCAGCAGTTTGACCTCGGACTTAATCTACACTGAAGCTTTCTTT,CASSLTSDLIYTEAFF
NA,TRBV10-2,NA,TRBJ2-7,TGTGCCAGCAGGGAGGACATGTTCTCCTACGAGCAGTACTTC,CASREDMFSYEQYF
NA,TRBV7-9,NA,TRBJ1-3,TGTGCCAGCAGCTTAGGCGGGGCAGTCCGGGCTGGAAACACCATATATTTT,CASSLGGAVRAGNTIYF
TRBD2,TRBV15,once,TRBJ2-7,TGTGCCACCAGCGGAGAAGCGGGACCCTCCCACGAGCAGTACTTC,CATSGEAGPSHEQYF
TRBD1,TRBV19,NA,TRBJ1-1,TGTGCCAGTAGTCCTAGTCCCGGGACAGGCGGGTCAAACACTGAAGCTTTCTTT,CASSPSPGTGGSNTEAFF
NA,TRBV6-5,NA,TRBJ1-1,TGTGCCAGCAGTTACGTCGAGGGGAACACTGAAGCTTTCTTT,CASSYVEGNTEAFF
NA,TRBV28,NA,TRBJ1-1,TGTGCCAGCAGTCGCTTTGCTGGGGTTCGGAAGCCGACTGAAGCTTTCTTT,CASSRFAGVRKPTEAFF
TRBD1,TRBV6-1,NA,TRBJ2-3,TGTGCCAGCAGTGAGGGGACAGTAACCTATACGCAGTATTTT,CASSEGTVTYTQYF
TRBD2,TRBV14,NA,TRBJ2-1,TGTGCCAGCAGCCTCCTAGCGGGATCCTACAATGAGCAGTTCTTC,CASSLLAGSYNEQFF